Listed below are T cell receptor beta chains from one sample, sequenced in a study of blood T cells in healthy people across ages. TCRdb used MiXCR to reprocess the 5' RACE reads, holding one entry per CDR3 protein. Among over 950,000 distinct CDR3 sequences listed, around 54% were seen once. The sample was blood. These receptors all stem from a woman aged 55-69 years in good health. Both conserved end residues are part of each CDR3. A D gene is named only where the DNA matches it firmly. Clone size is stated in some rows and not others, as once, few, many or a class when expanded.

CDR3	DNA	size	D	V	J
CASSESQQGGHGYTF	TGCGCCAGCAGTGAGTCCCAACAGGGTGGGCATGGCTACACCTTC	-	-	TRBV10-1	TRBJ1-2
CASSGNSGTSSYNEQFF	TGTGCCAGCAGTGGGAATAGCGGGACTAGCTCCTACAATGAGCAGTTCTTC	-	TRBD2	TRBV25-1	TRBJ2-1
CASSLRWESYEQYF	TGTGCCAGCAGCCTCCGTTGGGAGTCCTACGAGCAGTACTTC	few	-	TRBV3-1	TRBJ2-7
CASKRSEAGDEQYF	TGTGCCAGCAAGCGTTCGGAGGCGGGAGACGAGCAGTACTTC	once	TRBD2	TRBV3-1	TRBJ2-7
CASRAGGYTF	TGTGCCAGCAGAGCAGGGGGCTACACCTTC	-	-	TRBV6-2/TRBV6-3	TRBJ1-2
CASSPGSQNEKLFF	TGTGCCAGCAGCCCAGGGAGTCAGAATGAAAAACTGTTTTTT	-	-	TRBV11-2	TRBJ1-4
CASGLAVPDTQYF	TGTGCCAGCGGACTAGCGGTACCAGATACGCAGTATTTT	-	TRBD2	TRBV28	TRBJ2-3
CASTRTGVGEQYF	TGTGCCAGCACCCGGACAGGGGTCGGCGAGCAGTACTTC	-	TRBD1	TRBV11-2	TRBJ2-7
CASSSRAGPYYNEQFF	TGTGCCAGCAGTTCCAGGGCGGGCCCCTACTACAATGAGCAGTTCTTC	-	-	TRBV28	TRBJ2-1
CSVEPLTSGSPYNEQFF	TGCAGCGTTGAACCGCTGACTAGCGGGAGTCCCTACAATGAGCAGTTCTTC	-	TRBD2	TRBV29-1	TRBJ2-1
CASSLVGLADPRDEQYF	TGCGCCAGCAGCTTGGTTGGACTAGCGGACCCTCGGGATGAGCAGTACTTC	-	TRBD2	TRBV5-1	TRBJ2-5
CSVEWVGTDTQYF	TGCAGCGTTGAATGGGTCGGCACAGATACGCAGTATTTT	-	-	TRBV29-1	TRBJ2-3
CASSLYQNVETQYF	TGTGCCAGCAGTCTTTACCAGAATGTAGAGACCCAGTACTTC	-	-	TRBV27	TRBJ2-5
CASSGRDYEQYF	TGTGCCAGCTCCGGACGGGACTACGAGCAGTACTTC	-	-	TRBV18	TRBJ2-7
CSAREDRGLGMTGELFF	TGCAGTGCTAGAGAGGACAGGGGGCTTGGAATGACCGGGGAGCTGTTTTTT	once	TRBD1	TRBV20-1	TRBJ2-2
CASSLVGGPSYNEQFF	TGTGCCAGCAGCTTAGTGGGGGGCCCCTCCTACAATGAGCAGTTCTTC	-	-	TRBV7-2	TRBJ2-1
CASSPKAIGSYEQYF	TGTGCCAGCAGCCCAAAAGCCATAGGATCATACGAGCAGTACTTC	-	-	TRBV7-9	TRBJ2-7
CASEWGSMRNEQFF	TGCGCCAGCGAATGGGGAAGTATGCGCAATGAGCAGTTCTTC	few	-	TRBV5-1	TRBJ2-1
CAISGGGTEAFF	TGTGCCATCAGTGGAGGGGGGACTGAAGCTTTCTTT	-	-	TRBV10-3	TRBJ1-1
CASSLSKGTSGTDTQYF	TGTGCCAGCAGCCTCTCGAAAGGGACTAGCGGAACAGATACGCAGTATTTT	-	TRBD2	TRBV4-2	TRBJ2-3
CSARDPRGGWGYTF	TGCAGTGCTAGAGATCCGCGAGGGGGTTGGGGCTACACCTTC	-	-	TRBV20-1	TRBJ1-2
CSARKQGFNYEQFF	TGCAGTGCTAGAAAGCAGGGGTTTAACTATGAGCAGTTCTTC	-	-	TRBV20-1	TRBJ2-1
CASRTDRAAYGYTF	TGCGCCAGCAGGACGGACAGGGCAGCTTATGGCTACACCTTC	few	TRBD1	TRBV5-1	TRBJ1-2
CATSNTGFSDTQYF	TGTGCCACCAGCAACACAGGGTTTTCAGATACGCAGTATTTT	-	-	TRBV15	TRBJ2-3
CASSPVVAGRAKNIQYF	TGCGCCAGCAGCCCAGTAGTAGCGGGGCGAGCCAAAAACATTCAGTACTTC	-	TRBD2	TRBV4-1	TRBJ2-4
CASSEMTSGKENEQFF	TGTGCCAGCAGTGAGATGACTAGCGGGAAGGAAAATGAGCAGTTCTTC	once	TRBD2	TRBV6-1	TRBJ2-1
CASSFTNTEAFF	TGTGCCAGCAGCTTCACGAACACTGAAGCTTTCTTT	-	-	TRBV7-2	TRBJ1-1
CASSVGQGRNEQFF	TGTGCCAGCAGTGTGGGACAGGGCCGGAATGAGCAGTTCTTC	-	TRBD1	TRBV6-4	TRBJ2-1
CASSLVLTGWRVATNEKLFF	TGTGCCAGCAGCTTAGTCCTCACAGGGTGGAGGGTTGCAACTAATGAAAAACTGTTTTTT	-	-	TRBV7-8	TRBJ1-4
CASSSPRTSGSKRETQYF	TGTGCCAGCAGTTCTCCACGGACTAGCGGGAGTAAAAGGGAGACCCAGTACTTC	-	TRBD2	TRBV28	TRBJ2-5
CASSWGLPQRYQETQYF	TGTGCCAGCAGTTGGGGACTCCCACAAAGATACCAAGAGACCCAGTACTTC	-	-	TRBV28	TRBJ2-5
CASSITSGNNEQFF	TGCGCCAGCAGCATTACTAGCGGAAACAATGAGCAGTTCTTC	few	TRBD2	TRBV5-1	TRBJ2-1
CASSLKARETSTDTQYF	TGCGCCAGCAGCCTCAAGGCTCGAGAAACTAGCACAGATACGCAGTATTTT	-	-	TRBV5-1	TRBJ2-3
CSVSPSLAGGTDTQYF	TGCAGCGTCTCTCCCTCTCTAGCGGGAGGCACAGATACGCAGTATTTT	-	TRBD2	TRBV29-1	TRBJ2-3
CAWSVEEDTQYF	TGTGCCTGGAGTGTAGAAGAAGATACGCAGTATTTT	few	-	TRBV30	TRBJ2-3
CASSQGVWAGRQPQHF	TGCGCCAGCAGCCAAGGGGTTTGGGCAGGGAGACAGCCCCAGCATTTT	few	-	TRBV4-1	TRBJ1-5
CASSTGLAGPRGFYNEQYF	TGTGCCAGCAGTACGGGACTAGCGGGTCCCAGAGGGTTCTACAATGAGCAGTACTTC	-	TRBD2	TRBV28	TRBJ2-7
CSIVGGPSEQYF	TGCAGCATCGTTGGGGGACCTAGTGAGCAGTACTTC	-	-	TRBV29-1	TRBJ2-5
CASSSSGSGYEQYF	TGTGCCAGCAGCTCTAGCGGGAGTGGATACGAGCAGTACTTC	few	TRBD2	TRBV7-2	TRBJ2-7
CASRETLANAYEQYF	TGTGCCAGCAGAGAGACTCTAGCGAACGCCTACGAGCAGTACTTC	few	-	TRBV6-5	TRBJ2-7
CASSQPVSPLHF	TGCGCCAGCAGCCAACCCGTTTCACCCCTCCACTTT	once	-	TRBV4-1	TRBJ1-6
CASSQDPAGGEQYF	TGTGCCAGCAGCCAAGACCCCGCGGGGGGAGAGCAGTACTTC	once	TRBD2	TRBV3-1	TRBJ2-5
CASSVWGTGELFF	TGTGCCAGCAGTGTATGGGGCACCGGGGAGCTGTTTTTT	-	-	TRBV27	TRBJ2-2
CASSPILLQPQHF	TGTGCCAGCAGTCCGATCCTACTCCAGCCCCAGCATTTT	-	-	TRBV6-2/TRBV6-3	TRBJ1-5
CASSFGTTHNEQFF	TGTGCCAGCAGCTTCGGGACTACTCACAATGAGCAGTTCTTC	-	TRBD2	TRBV7-9	TRBJ2-1
CASSLVAGEVNEQFF	TGCGCCAGCAGCTTGGTAGCGGGAGAGGTCAATGAGCAGTTCTTC	-	TRBD2	TRBV5-1	TRBJ2-1
CASTPRPLGGPDTQYF	TGTGCCAGCACCCCCCGCCCTCTAGGAGGTCCAGATACGCAGTATTTT	few	-	TRBV2	TRBJ2-3